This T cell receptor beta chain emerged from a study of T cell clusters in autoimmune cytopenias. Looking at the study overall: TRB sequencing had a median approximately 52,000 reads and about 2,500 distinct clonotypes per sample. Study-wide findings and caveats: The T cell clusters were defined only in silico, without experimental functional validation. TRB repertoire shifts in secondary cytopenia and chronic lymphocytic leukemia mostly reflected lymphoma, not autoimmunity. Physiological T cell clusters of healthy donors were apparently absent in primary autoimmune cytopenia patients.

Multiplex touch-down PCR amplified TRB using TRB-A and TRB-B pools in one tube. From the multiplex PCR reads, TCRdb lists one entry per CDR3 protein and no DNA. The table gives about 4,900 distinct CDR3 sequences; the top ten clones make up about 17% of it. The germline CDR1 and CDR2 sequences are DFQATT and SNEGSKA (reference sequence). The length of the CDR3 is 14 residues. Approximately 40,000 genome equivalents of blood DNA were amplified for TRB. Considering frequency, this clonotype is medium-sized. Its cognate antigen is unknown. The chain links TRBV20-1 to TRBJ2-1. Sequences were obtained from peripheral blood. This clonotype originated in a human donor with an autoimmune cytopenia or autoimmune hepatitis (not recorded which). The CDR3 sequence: CSARSSSFYNEQFF.